Included here is one TCR beta chain sequence, with context. The antigen it binds to is not known. Base qualities are not recorded, but no much larger clone differs from it by a single base. The sample originates from a study of cytomegalovirus exposure and HLA in healthy donors (dated by TCRdb to 2017 to 2019). Background on the whole study: In an earlier analysis of 587 of the donors, 250 to 350 Gb of sequence data and 120 million or so unique TCR beta sequences from about 179 million T cells were reported. Roughly 290 gigabases of sequencing data and around 80 million unique TCR sequences made up an early release that covered about 640 HLA-typed donors. Among the roughly 400 genotyped donors, around 81% belonged to the genetic ancestry cluster associated with self-reported Caucasian donors. The study aimed to test whether cataloging public T cell receptors could reveal signatures of past pathogen exposure. The study used immunosequencing to profile the T cell repertoires of approximately 630 subjects and linked those repertoires to cytomegalovirus serostatus. In addition to the first cohort of 666 subjects, a separate validation cohort of 130 or so different subjects was used. High-throughput TCR immunosequencing, statistical association of individual TCRs with disease status, and machine learning were combined to predict cytomegalovirus infection status. A later analysis re-analyzed previously published TCR beta repertoires from about 730 donors and added high-resolution HLA genotyping to study TCR occurrence patterns. Rather than drawing on any new phenotypic data, the later analysis identified candidate immune exposures from TCR beta sequences and the way those sequences occurred across donors. To decide whether each TCR beta V gene segment behaved as functional or pseudogenic, an earlier analysis of fewer than 750 of the donors relied on high-throughput TCR beta sequencing. Donor age, sex, ethnicity and CMV serostatus were compiled alongside the repertoire data. Genome-wide SNP genotypes for about 65% of the 666 donors were used in a later genetic analysis, which treated that subset as a discovery cohort. Every discovery cohort repertoire had been produced on one sequencing platform. HLA typing included class I and class II loci at four-digit resolution. Typing coverage differed by locus: A, B, C, DRB1 and DQB1 were typed in roughly 629-630 donors, DQA1 in about 550, DPA1 in around 580, and DPB1 in around 490. Four or five DR-DQ haplotypes were treated as single units for association and clustering because of strong linkage in the cohort. Among roughly 400 genotyped donors of the cohort, an average of roughly 230,000 unique TCR beta nucleotide sequences was sequenced per donor, of which approximately 19% were non-productive.

What the research found in general, with its limitations: For the cohort, immune exposure information was limited to CMV serostatus. In a later analysis, HLA-associated TCR beta chains showed more clonal expansion and lower generation probabilities than non-associated chains that were equally common. Sequencing depth was assumed to be roughly uniform across donors in the presence/absence analyses, though that assumption may not hold. A further reported finding was that TCR beta sequences accurately predicted the HLA-A and HLA-B alleles for most subjects in the first cohort. Assigning TCR associations to individual alleles was difficult when HLA alleles, especially DR and DQ, strongly co-occurred. Some IMGT-functional V segments, including TRBV6-2 and TRBV6-3, could not be told apart with the 87-base-pair reads, so those segments were excluded. A later analysis found that most CMV-associated TCR beta chains appeared HLA-restricted, with HLA associations seemingly driven largely by CMV exposure. The cohort was sequenced for TCR beta chains only, and without alpha or paired-chain data the features that could be detected were limited. The authors suggested that the approach could potentially be generalized to other disease states and immunological phenotypes. The sequencing pipeline was judged likely to have produced a cluster of highly shared sequence variants as a technical artifact. Because HLA typing was missing for some donors at each locus, association tests included only the typed subset. A later genetic analysis associated a missense DCLRE1C variant with V-gene and J-gene trimming of TCR beta chains, and an independent cohort replicated the association. While some public TCRs were present in many individuals, most TCR sequences turned up only very rarely across donors. A total of roughly 160 TCR beta chains were listed by the study as associated with cytomegalovirus. The classifier was reported to diagnose cytomegalovirus status with high specificity and sensitivity in both the original cohort and the validation cohort. In a later analysis, about 16,000 TCR beta sequences were associated with specific HLA alleles at a false discovery rate of 0.05. In a later analysis, the rate of TCR association differed among HLA loci, with DRB1 alleles having the most associated TCRs and HLA-C alleles having the fewest. Compared with the roughly 670-donor mean, donors in an Asian-associated ancestry cluster had fewer N-insertions in productive TCRs, according to a later genetic analysis. A later analysis reported that several top co-occurrence clusters appeared linked to parvovirus B19, influenza, CMV and Epstein-Barr virus. In an earlier analysis of 587 of the donors, most TCR beta V segments were observed in productive rearrangements about 90% or about 30% of the time, broadly matching IMGT annotations. Three of the identified cytomegalovirus-associated TCR beta chains were confirmed in vitro to be specific for cytomegalovirus antigens. Linkage disequilibrium might explain the correlated functional status among segregating V segments, but an unknown experimental factor could not be excluded. Because counts were too low, approximately 18 rarely observed V segments, including chromosome 9 orphons, were excluded from the earlier analysis of fewer than 650 of the donors.

In total, 666 healthy bone marrow donors made up the cohort. At the time of sampling, every cohort member was nominally healthy, though immune exposures that went unrecorded were likely present. The donor was CMV seropositive and was included in the group of 290 or so seropositive cohort members. A peripheral blood sample was collected from each donor, and TCR beta sequencing was performed on peripheral blood mononuclear cells. Genomic DNA extraction from the blood cell samples was performed with the Qiagen DNeasy Blood Extraction Kit. The library was made by the immunoSEQ multiplex PCR assay. For the multiplex PCR, a mixture combining 60 forward primers for TCR Vbeta segments and 13 reverse primers for TCR Jbeta segments was used. The CDR3 region of rearranged TCR beta genes was amplified from genomic DNA with a multiplex PCR assay. On the Illumina HiSeq System, the amplified TCR beta libraries were sequenced as 87-base-pair reads. The study's own analysis went as follows. In a later analysis, about 80 million unique TCR beta chains were counted across the 690 or so repertoires, and roughly 10 million of these chains were shared by at least two donors. Raw reads were error-corrected and collapsed into unique sequences by a nearest-neighbor algorithm in which closely related sequences were merged to remove PCR and sequencing errors. CDR3 sequences were aligned to IMGT reference sequences to assign V, D and J gene segments. Each retained sequence needed at least a six-nucleotide match to both a V gene segment and a J gene segment. A rearrangement was called productive if the CDR3 had no stop codons and remained in frame with V and J, and every other rearrangement was called non-productive. Following IMGT convention, CDR3 was defined as the stretch from the second conserved V-encoded cysteine to the conserved J-encoded phenylalanine. In an earlier analysis of approximately 500 of the donors, sequences lacking an unambiguous match to a single V gene segment were excluded. In an earlier analysis of several hundred of the donors, V segments were called functional above 56.7% productive rearrangements and were called segregating when the between-donor standard deviation exceeded 5%. To diagnose cytomegalovirus status from the catalog of TCR beta chain sequences, a statistical classification framework was built. In a later analysis, TCR nucleotide sequences were compared against IMGT/GENE-DB human TR gene sequences so that V and J genes could be assigned. Using the TCRdist pipeline, a later analysis assigned CDR3 sequences along with most-parsimonious VDJ recombination scenarios. In a later analysis, each TCR beta chain was defined by its CDR3 amino acid sequence together with its V-gene family, and reads lacking a unique V-gene family were excluded. As a way to deal with suspected cross-contamination and a sequencing artifact, a later analysis dropped approximately 570 nucleotide sequences that were highly shared and had low generation probability. In a later analysis, a clonal expansion index for each public chain was calculated from normalized within-repertoire ranks of inferred template counts. A later analysis computed generation probabilities with a VDJ recombination model fitted to out-of-frame rearrangements, and checked the results against IGoR. Hypergeometric tests were used in a later analysis to score TCR-TCR, TCR-HLA and TCR-CMV co-occurrence, with a repertoire-size bias correction applied to the TCR pairs. To estimate false discovery rates, a later analysis permuted the HLA or CMV assignments 20 times. A later analysis grouped co-occurring TCRs with DBSCAN, adding TCRdist sequence similarity when clustering within HLA-allele-positive subsets. For co-occurrence clustering, repertoires with fewer than 30,000 or more than 120,000 public chains were excluded, along with about five repertoires with anomalous nucleotide sharing. TCRdb carries this immuneACCESS record with in-frame sequences only. Its versions omit some clonotypes, under half of them owing to an unresolved V gene in the studies checked, with the rest unexplained. V, J and clone size derive from that table, while D and trimming were established from the DNA sequence. This sample is represented by about 200,000 clones; roughly 78% of them were singletons. The top ten constitute approximately 4% of the sample.

Trimming costs V 2 bases and J 0 bases, and their ends lie 14 bases apart. CDR1 and CDR2 were assigned from the germline V gene as SNHLY and FYNNEI. Reading from cysteine to phenylalanine, the CDR3 counts 16 amino acids. Just the 48-base CDR3 DNA is kept, in frame starting at base 1. The material sequenced was PBMCs. The chain is encoded by TRBV2 joined to TRBJ2-7; no confident D gene assignment can be made. The clonotype comes from a woman under 40 in good health and CMV-seropositive. Here is the DNA: TGTGCCAGCAGTGAATCGGAGCATATTCCCTCCTACGAGCAGTACTTC. It translates as CASSESEHIPSYEQYF.